This TCR beta chain was documented in a study of blood T cell repertoires in COVID-19. The assay was immunoSEQ multiplex PCR, and TCRdb's table has in-frame clones only and misses some. The sample carries 450,000 to 600,000 clones, roughly nine tenths recorded once. This CDR3 has 13 residues. V lost 0 bases and J 6 bases, leaving 8 bases between the germline ends. Germline V lookup: CDR1 LGHDT, CDR2 YNNKEL (reference sequence). V is TRBV3-1 (or the pseudogene TRBV3-2) and J is TRBJ1-2, with a weak D call TRBD1 (5 bases). The clonotype comes from a woman younger than 30 who had recovered from COVID-19. Sequencing was done on a sample of PBMCs or T cells enriched from blood (not recorded which). CDR3 nucleotides: TGTGCCAGCAGCCAAGAAAAGGGGCATGGCTACACCTTC. Translating it yields CASSQEKGHGYTF.